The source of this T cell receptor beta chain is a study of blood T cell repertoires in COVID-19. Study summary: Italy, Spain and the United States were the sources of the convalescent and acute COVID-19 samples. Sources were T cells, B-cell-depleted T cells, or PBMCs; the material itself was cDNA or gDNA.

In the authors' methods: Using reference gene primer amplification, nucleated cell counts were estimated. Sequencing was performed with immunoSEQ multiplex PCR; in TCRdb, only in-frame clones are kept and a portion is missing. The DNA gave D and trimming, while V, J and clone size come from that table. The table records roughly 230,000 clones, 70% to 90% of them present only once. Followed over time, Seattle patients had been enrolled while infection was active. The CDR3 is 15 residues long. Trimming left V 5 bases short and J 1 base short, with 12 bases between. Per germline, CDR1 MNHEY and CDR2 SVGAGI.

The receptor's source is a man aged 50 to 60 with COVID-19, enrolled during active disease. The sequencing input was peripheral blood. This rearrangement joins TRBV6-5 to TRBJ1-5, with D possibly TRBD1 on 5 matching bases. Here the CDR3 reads CASSTQGLSNQPQHF. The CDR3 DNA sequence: TGTGCCAGCAGTACGCAGGGTTTGAGCAATCAGCCCCAGCATTTT.